This TCR beta chain appears in the sequencing data of a study of cytomegalovirus exposure and HLA in healthy donors. Study-wide background: An early release of data contained 75 million to 100 million unique TCRs, which came from HLA-typed donors.

Whole-study results and caveats: Later genetic work tied a missense DCLRE1C variant to beta-chain V and J trimming.

PCR was performed using 60 Vbeta and 13 Jbeta primers. TCRdb keeps only in-frame clones here, not all; method: immunoSEQ multiplex PCR. This sample yields 210,000 or so clones, of which just over 75% are seen a single time; 0.63% belongs to the top ten. In this sample, this clone turned up a few times. What it binds is unknown. Trimming cost V 6 bases and J 4 bases; bases outside gene matches: 5. Germline assignment: CDR1 SNHLY and CDR2 FYNNEI. The CDR3 length is 14 residues. This receptor was obtained from a young man in good health and CMV-seronegative. The V gene is TRBV2, the J gene TRBJ2-3; TRBD1 aligns across 9 bases. Sample: PBMCs. The chain's CDR3 is CASSPGQGADTQYF. In nucleotides, the CDR3 is TGTGCCAGCAGCCCGGGACAGGGTGCAGATACGCAGTATTTT.